The clone carrying this T cell receptor beta chain was detected a few times. One entry per CDR3 protein, called by TCRdb with MiXCR from the RT-PCR reads. The data contain fewer than 800,000 distinct CDR3 sequences, around 14% of them singletons. In germline, CDR1 is LGHDT, CDR2 YNNKEL (reference sequence). The length of the CDR3 is 18 residues. Losses at the gene ends were 0 bases for V and 6 bases for J; bases not matched to a gene: 15. The gene calls are TRBV3-1 and TRBJ2-3; 7 bases match TRBD2. This receptor was obtained from a female donor in good health, serving as a healthy control. Input material: memory CD4+ T cells from blood. The chain's CDR3 is CASSQELGSGAMSDTQYF. DNA for the CDR3: TGTGCCAGCAGCCAAGAGTTGGGAAGCGGGGCAATGTCTGATACGCAGTATTTT.